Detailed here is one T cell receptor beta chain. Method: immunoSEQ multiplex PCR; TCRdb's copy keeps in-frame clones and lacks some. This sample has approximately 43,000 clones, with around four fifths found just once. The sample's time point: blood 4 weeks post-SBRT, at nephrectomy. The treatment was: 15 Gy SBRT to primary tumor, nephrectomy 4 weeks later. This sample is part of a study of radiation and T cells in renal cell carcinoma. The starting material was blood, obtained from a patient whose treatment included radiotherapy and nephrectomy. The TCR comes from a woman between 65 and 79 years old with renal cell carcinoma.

The CDR3 bases are TGCAGCGTTGTCGGTATAGGGTATGGCTACACCTTC. It yields the protein CSVVGIGYGYTF. V gene TRBV29-1 combines with J gene TRBJ1-2; D is ambiguous. CDR1 is SQVTM, CDR2 ANQGSEA, per germline. The germline V and J ends were trimmed by 4 bases and 5 bases, with 11 bases remaining between them. The CDR3 extends over 12 amino acids. Using reference TRBV29-1 and TRBJ1-2 for the parts outside the CDR3, the full variable domain is SAVISQKPSRDICQRGTSLTIQCQVDSQVTMMFWYRQQPGQSLTLIATANQGSEATYESGFVIDKFPISRPNLTFSTLTVSNMSPEDSSIYLCSVVGIGYGYTFGSGTRLTVV.